The entry below gives a single TCR beta chain sequence along with its context. This receptor's antigen is unknown. Base quality data are lacking; no much larger clone is found one base away. This record comes from a study of T cells in Graves' hyperthyroidism and ophthalmopathy (dated by TCRdb to about 2019). Regarding the research as a whole: Peripheral blood samples were taken at initial diagnosis, before any treatment was given. A discovery cohort of about 100 patients, about 44 with Graves' ophthalmopathy and about 58 with stable Graves' hyperthyroidism, was used to find distinguishing TCR V-J signatures. Prospective prediction of ophthalmopathy was tested in an independent validation cohort of some 19 hyperthyroidism patients and around 16 patients who later progressed to ophthalmopathy. The approximately 100 discovery patients were divided at random into training and test sets in a 7:3 ratio. The study also compared thyroid tissue and blood T-cell repertoires from over 5 Graves' hyperthyroidism patients. After blood sampling, hyperthyroidism patients were treated with methimazole at a starting dose of 30 mg daily, and ophthalmopathy patients were treated with high-dose intravenous methylprednisolone. The paper reports TCR Vbeta CDR3 sequencing of 135 peripheral blood samples: around 45 ophthalmopathy, 70 to 85 hyperthyroidism and around 17 progressor patients.

Looking up the germline V gene (reference sequence) yields CDR1 DFQATT and CDR2 SNEGSKA. Relative to germline, V is 0 bases shorter and J is 1 base shorter, with 9 bases between their ends. From cysteine to phenylalanine, the CDR3 is 14 amino acids long. The DNA shown is the 42-base CDR3, in frame from base 1. Overall study outcomes, separate from this receptor: Most expanded thyroid clonotypes (frequency above 0.001) were also detected in blood, suggesting blood repertoires may reflect thyroid immune responses. In cross-validation, a model built on a 13 V-J signature told ophthalmopathy apart from stable hyperthyroidism with approximately 90% sensitivity and around 81% specificity, and in testing the same model reached 80%/75%. In validation, progression to ophthalmopathy was predicted by the model with nearly 71% sensitivity and 72% to 80% specificity, a median of approximately 6.5 months before onset. Sample size was not statistically predetermined, and blinding of investigators to group allocation was not performed.

Moderately to severely active disease, a Clinical Activity Score of at least 3, a NOSPECS grade of at least 4, and a duration under 3 months were present in ophthalmopathy patients. Exclusion was applied to patients with uncontrolled infections, other autoimmune diseases, pregnancy or lactation. Diagnoses were based on clinical symptoms, serum thyroxine and TRAb, thyroid ultrasound and orbital computed tomography. PBMCs were isolated from 7.5 to 10 ml of fresh peripheral blood by Ficoll-Paque density gradient centrifugation. Trizol reagent was used to extract total RNA, and RNA quality was then checked on an Agilent 2100 Bioanalyzer. The TCR beta CDR3 regions were amplified from RNA transcripts. The TCR CDR3 was subjected to a first round of RT-PCR using the HTBI primer set and the Qiagen OneStep RT-PCR kit. A second multiplex PCR round built the libraries, followed by size selection and purification. Libraries were sequenced paired-end with 100 bp reads on an Illumina HiSeq2000. The source study handled its data this way. SOAPnuke was used to process the raw data, with reads discarded if the reads contained adapters or uncalled bases, had a mean Phred below 15, or lacked an exact constant-primer or identifier match. COPE v1.2.5 was used to merge high-quality paired reads, and clonotypes were defined as unique nucleotide sequences. MiTCR v1.1 was used to align the clonotypes against IMGT TRBV, TRBD and TRBJ reference segments. The analysis included only V-J combinations with a frequency above 0.0001, which together covered around 99% of the repertoires. The TCS score was defined as F50 (clonal expansion) divided by E x V (chaos), with BLOSUM62-based TCRdist calculated between CDR3 peptides within each V-J. Welch's t-statistics and random forest reduced roughly 530 V-J features to 10 to 15, which were used in a naive Bayes classifier (R e1071). TCRdb reprocessing: public reads trimmed at Q25 with fastp, clones called with MiXCR, in-frame beta chains kept. Rows are unified per CDR3 protein, each entry keeping the most common DNA and genes. Here the V and J calls rest on TCRdb's processing, not on the authors' analysis. The sample has 450,000 to 550,000 distinct CDR3 sequences on record, less than 25% of them singletons. The ten largest clones add up to approximately 11% of the sample.

The sequenced sample consisted of blood. The V gene is TRBV20-1 and the J gene is TRBJ2-5, with the D gene uncertain. This TCR came from a woman aged 25 to 39 with Graves' ophthalmopathy. The sequenced DNA: TGCAGTGCTAGAGATTGGGGTAGCCAAGAGACCCAGTACTTC. Translated, this is CSARDWGSQETQYF.